This TCR beta chain was obtained from a study of PD-L1 blockade in urothelial cancer (dated by TCRdb to 2015 to 2018). Context from the whole study: Every patient began therapy in about 2014 and was given atezolizumab 1,200 mg intravenously every 3 weeks. In the same patients, whole exome sequencing and RNA sequencing of pretreatment tumors were performed in addition to TCR sequencing. The study was an exploratory multi-omic analysis of somatic, immune and clinical correlates of response to PD-L1 blockade with atezolizumab in urothelial cancer. Durable clinical benefit was achieved by nine patients but not by the remaining 20. Pretreatment tumor samples and matched peripheral blood, collected serially before and after atezolizumab treatment, underwent TCR sequencing. Blood samples gave a median of 141,255 T cells and tens of thousands of unique TCRs, with a median clonality of roughly 0.081. Patients had an ECOG performance status of 0 or 1 and had received between 0 and 3 prior chemotherapy regimens. Blood samples were analyzed 3 weeks after the start of treatment (second dose) and 6 weeks after the start of treatment. Pretreatment blood TCR-seq was available for nearly 30 patients, at least one posttreatment blood collection was obtained for 24 patients, and tumor TCR-seq was available for 24 patients. About 85% of the 29 patients were males with bladder-origin urothelial cancer, and about 60% of the roughly 30 reported a prior smoking history. Durable clinical benefit was defined as a progression-free survival longer than 6 months, and TCR features were additionally tested against progression-free survival and overall survival. Results the study describes overall, beyond this receptor: Patients with durable benefit showed greater expansion of tumor-associated TCR clones in peripheral blood 3 weeks after starting treatment (n of about 21, p = 0.022). Improved progression-free and overall survival was found to be associated with pretreatment peripheral blood TCR clonality below the median. Small sample size (n ≈ 30) and many exploratory analyses mean the results are intended to be hypothesis-generating.

The CDR3, from cysteine to phenylalanine, totals 15 residues. Of all the DNA, just the CDR3 is kept, 45 bases in frame from base 1. Between the V and J ends, shortened by 5 bases and 5 bases respectively, the junction contains 18 bases. The germline V gene yields SGHAT for CDR1 and FQNNGV for CDR2. Points on this clone: The antigen it recognizes is unknown. Base qualities are not provided; no much larger clone lies one nucleotide away.

The time point label on this specimen signifies: pretreatment peripheral blood. The cohort included roughly 30 patients with locally advanced or metastatic urothelial carcinoma who were treated at Memorial Sloan Kettering on a trial protocol. Peripheral blood mononuclear cells were collected pretreatment and during treatment, at between 1 and 8 total time points per patient. The Qiagen DNeasy Blood extraction kit was used to purify genomic DNA from total PBMCs and tumor samples. PBMCs were collected pretreatment and during treatment, and were isolated and stored as previously described. To estimate absolute template abundance from read counts, synthetic TCR analog templates were spiked into each PCR. TCRbeta CDR3 regions were amplified from genomic DNA with bias-controlled V and J gene primers using the immunoSEQ assay. Rearranged TCRbeta segments were sequenced at approximately 20X coverage. On the authors' methods: Sequencing errors were corrected by clustering, and CDR3s were annotated against IMGT so that V, D and J genes could be assigned. Downstream analyses used only productive TCRbeta rearrangements, leaving out any out-of-frame or stop-codon sequences. Clonality was computed as one minus Shannon entropy normalized by the log of the number of unique productive sequences. Clones differing between time points or between blood and tumor were identified by Fisher's exact test with Benjamini-Hochberg correction at adjusted p below 0.01. This is the immuneACCESS table as TCRdb keeps it, with only in-frame sequences that have V and J called. A part of the clones is gone; compared with another copy, unresolved V genes explain less than half, and the rest is unexplained. For V, J and clone size, that table is used; D and trimming come from the DNA. The sample table records approximately 45,000 clones; around 86% of these occur just once. The ten top clones hold 1.5% to 2% of the sample.

The chain links TRBV11-2 with TRBJ2-5; tentative D gene TRBD2, with 5 bases matching. Sequencing used PBMCs, obtained around atezolizumab (anti-PD-L1) treatment. The receptor's source is a man over 45 with urothelial cancer. The CDR3 protein sequence reads: CASSPRGPSGETQYF. The sequenced DNA: TGTGCCAGCAGCCCTAGAGGGCCCTCTGGTGAGACCCAGTACTTC.